The 4 T cell receptor beta chains given below trace back to one sample, sequenced in a study of technical replicates of blood from a few donors. Clones were sequenced by immunoSEQ multiplex PCR, and TCRdb holds only the in-frame ones, with some missing. The sample records around 84,000 clones, approximately 92% being singletons. What was sequenced was T cells isolated from PBMCs. The receptors were gathered from a human donor in good health.

This rearrangement joins TRBV30 to TRBJ1-5; TRBD1 agrees at 7 bases. Trimming took 5 bases from V and 9 from J; bases not matched to a gene: 13. The CDR3 is 14 residues long. Per the germline V gene, CDR1 is GTSNPN and CDR2 is SVGIG (reference sequence). CDR3 region: CAWGTGQGEVPQHF. CDR3 coding DNA: TGTGCCTGGGGGACCGGCCAGGGGGAGGTGCCCCAGCATTTT.

The V gene is TRBV27, the J gene TRBJ2-7; D not resolved. The CDR3 consists of 13 residues. CDR1 and CDR2 from the germline V gene are MNHEY and SMNVEV (reference sequence). The V gene lost 4 bases and the J gene lost 1 base, with 8 bases spanning the gap. CDR3 in DNA: TGTGCCAGCAGTTATGGGCTTTCCTACGAGCAGTACTTC. Its translation is CASSYGLSYEQYF.

This sequence joins TRBV19 and TRBJ1-1, with D possibly TRBD1 on 6 matching bases. Deletions cut 8 bases from V and 1 base from J, with 17 bases between. The germline V gene encodes CDR1 LNHDA and CDR2 SQIVND (reference sequence). This CDR3 region has 15 residues. As DNA, the CDR3 is TGTGCCAGTGCACTCCGGGACACAAAGAACACTGAAGCTTTCTTT. As protein: CASALRDTKNTEAFF. Complete variable domain (other parts from reference TRBV19 and TRBJ1-1): DGGITQSPKYLFRKEGQNVTLSCEQNLNHDAMYWYRQDPGQGLRLIYYSQIVNDFQKGDIAEGYSVSREKKESFPLTVTSAQKNPTAFYLCASALRDTKNTEAFFGQGTRLTVV.

The gene calls are TRBV19 and TRBJ2-2, with a weak D call TRBD1 (6 bases). This CDR3 contains 14 residues. Trimming removed 5 bases at V and 1 base at J, with 8 bases between. Germline lookup yields CDR1 LNHDA and CDR2 SQIVND (reference sequence). CDR3 DNA sequence: TGTGCCAGTAGTGCACAGGGGAACACCGGGGAGCTGTTTTTT. It yields the protein CASSAQGNTGELFF.